This entry lists 24 T cell receptor beta chains sequenced from one sample in a study of CD8 T cells in Susac syndrome. The RNA, about 0.45 to 1 ug, was put through reverse transcription using random hexamers. TCRdb redid the calling of the immunoSEQ multiplex PCR reads with MiXCR, one entry per CDR3 protein. The table includes under 550,000 distinct CDR3 sequences, approximately 89% detected once. The sample comprised CD8+ T cells from PBMCs. Source of these receptors: a human donor with multiple sclerosis.

This clonotype was counted only a few times. V and J are TRBV5-5 and TRBJ2-3; the D gene is possibly TRBD2 (6 bases). In germline, CDR1 is SGHKS, CDR2 YYEKEE (reference sequence). With 1 base removed from V and 0 bases from J, the gap between germline ends came to 18 bases. This CDR3 has 18 residues. The CDR3 region is CASSLYPLQGLSTDTQYF. The CDR3 DNA reads as TGTGCCAGCAGCTTGTATCCCCTCCAGGGACTGAGCACAGATACGCAGTATTTT.

This chain uses TRBV7-4 with TRBJ1-6; D is possibly TRBD1 (5 bases). The germline gives CDR1 SGHVT, CDR2 SQSDAQ. The CDR3 is 15 residues long. V lost 1 base, J lost 8 bases, and 12 bases lay in between. The CDR3 coding sequence is TGTGCCAGCAGCTTAGGGGGGGTTGGAGATTCACCCCTCCACTTT. It encodes CASSLGGVGDSPLHF.

This clonotype has a handful of counts. V and J are TRBV6-1 and TRBJ2-7, with TRBD2 identical over 7 bases. CDR1 and CDR2 from the germline V gene are MNHNS and SASEGT. The CDR3 is 15 residues long. The trim removed 6 bases at V and 0 bases at J, leaving 8 bases unmatched. CDR3 bases: TGTGCCAGCAGGGAGTACCGGGACTACTCCTACGAGCAGTACTTC. Its protein product is CASREYRDYSYEQYF.

V is TRBV20-1 and J is TRBJ2-1; TRBD1 matches at 9 bases. The CDR3 contains 13 residues. V lost 6 bases and J lost 10; bases outside the gene matches: 10. Germline CDR1 is DFQATT and CDR2 is SNEGSKA (reference sequence). The DNA for the CDR3 is TGCAGTGCCAACTCCGGGACAGGGATCGAGCAGTTCTTC. Its translation: CSANSGTGIEQFF.

The chain combines TRBV5-6 with TRBJ2-7; no clear D gene. Germline values: CDR1 SGHDT, CDR2 YYEEEE. There are 14 residues in the CDR3. The germline V and J ends were trimmed by 5 bases and 2 bases, with 14 bases remaining between them. Here the CDR3 reads CASRKAGSPYEQYF. The CDR3 nucleotides are TGTGCCAGCAGAAAGGCAGGCTCTCCCTACGAGCAGTACTTC.

The rearrangement joins TRBV30 to TRBJ2-7; TRBD1 matches 7 bases. Germline V gives CDR1 GTSNPN, CDR2 SVGIG (reference sequence). With V trimmed by 2 bases and J by 0 bases, 4 bases remained unmatched. This CDR3 spans 14 amino acids. The CDR3 loop is CAWSTGTASYEQYF. In DNA form, the CDR3 reads TGTGCCTGGAGTACCGGGACAGCCTCCTACGAGCAGTACTTC. The entire variable domain, with the rest obtained from reference TRBV30 and TRBJ2-7, is as follows: SQTIHQWPATLVQPVGSPLSLECTVEGTSNPNLYWYRQAAGRGLQLLFYSVGIGQISSEVPQNLSASRPQDRQFILSSKKLLLSDSGFYLCAWSTGTASYEQYFGPGTRLTVT.

J is TRBJ2-7 and V is TRBV5-1, with D unclear. The CDR3 loop spans 13 amino acids. Per the germline V gene, CDR1 is SGHRS and CDR2 is YFSETQ. V shed 5 bases and J shed 2 bases, with 11 bases lying between them. DNA for the CDR3: TGCGCCAGCAGGACCACAGAGACCTACGAGCAGTACTTC. Its protein product is CASRTTETYEQYF.

V and J are TRBV5-1 and TRBJ2-1; D tentatively fits TRBD1 or TRBD2 (5 bases each). Germline lookup yields CDR1 SGHRS and CDR2 YFSETQ. Deletions cut 4 bases from V and 8 bases from J, with 16 bases between. This CDR3 has 14 amino acids. CDR3 sequence reads: CASSIRRGGDEQFF. CDR3 bases: TGCGCCAGCAGCATCCGTCGGGGCGGCGATGAGCAGTTCTTC.

The chain couples TRBV29-1 to TRBJ1-1; 10 positions match TRBD1. The CDR3 contains 14 residues. J was trimmed by 2 bases and V by 8 bases; bases with no gene match: 8. From germline, CDR1 is SQVTM and CDR2 ANQGSEA. This chain's CDR3 is CSLSRDRGNTEAFF. In DNA, the CDR3 is TGCAGCCTCTCCCGGGACAGGGGCAACACTGAAGCTTTCTTT.

V gene TRBV12-3 or TRBV12-4 combines with J gene TRBJ2-7; 7 nucleotides line up with TRBD1. V dropped 4 bases and J dropped 3; count of bases not matched to a gene: 9. The CDR3 is made up of 15 amino acids. CDR3 coding DNA: TGTGCCAGCAGTTCCGGGACAGAGAGTTTCTACGAGCAGTACTTC. Protein sequence: CASSSGTESFYEQYF.

The chain is built from TRBV27 and TRBJ1-5; no firm D call. Germline loops: CDR1 MNHEY, CDR2 SMNVEV (reference sequence). The CDR3 has 13 amino acids. V was pared by 6 bases and J by 3 bases, with 9 bases between. The CDR3, as DNA: TGTGCCAGCAGCATACGGGTCAATCAGCCCCAGCATTTT. The encoded protein is CASSIRVNQPQHF.

The chain couples TRBV30 to TRBJ2-1; D might be TRBD1 (5 bases). Germline CDR1 reads GTSNPN; CDR2 reads SVGIG (reference sequence). This CDR3 has 15 amino acids. Trimming stripped 4 bases from V and 0 bases from J, with 13 bases between. Written as DNA, the CDR3 is TGTGCCTGGACCACAGACAGCACCTCCTACAATGAGCAGTTCTTC. It specifies CAWTTDSTSYNEQFF.

The chain carries TRBV28 and TRBJ1-1; 9 positions agree with TRBD1. Per the germline V gene, CDR1 is MDHEN and CDR2 is SYDVKM. This CDR3 region has 14 residues. V lost 3 bases, J lost 5 bases, and 4 bases stayed unmatched. The CDR3 sequence is CASSLTGGKTEAFF. The CDR3 nucleotides read TGTGCCAGCAGTTTGACAGGGGGTAAGACTGAAGCTTTCTTT. The full variable domain, in which reference TRBV28 and TRBJ1-1 provide the parts outside the CDR3, is DVKVTQSSRYLVKRTGEKVFLECVQDMDHENMFWYRQDPGLGLRLIYFSYDVKMKEKGDIPEGYSVSREKKERFSLILESASTNQTSMYLCASSLTGGKTEAFFGQGTRLTVV.

V is TRBV30 and J is TRBJ2-7; unclear D gene. The CDR3 has 13 amino acids. V was cut by 0 bases and J by 3 bases, with 9 bases left in between. The germline CDR1 and CDR2 sequences are GTSNPN and SVGIG (reference sequence). Here the CDR3 DNA reads TGTGCCTGGAGTGTGTCTCCGTACTACGAGCAGTACTTC. Its protein is CAWSVSPYYEQYF.

The V gene is TRBV27, the J gene TRBJ1-5; D remains ambiguous. Trimming took 3 bases from V and 2 from J, leaving 8 bases between them. The CDR3 sequence is 14 residues long. Germline CDR1 and CDR2: MNHEY and SMNVEV (reference sequence). The CDR3 sequence is CASSFAEGNQPQHF. For the CDR3, the DNA is TGTGCCAGCAGTTTTGCTGAGGGCAATCAGCCCCAGCATTTT.

This sequence joins TRBV12-3 or TRBV12-4 and TRBJ2-5; D might be TRBD1 (5 bases). The length of the CDR3 is 14 residues. The V and J ends lost 4 bases and 0 bases respectively, with 9 bases between them. CDR3 residues: CASSSTDDQETQYF. CDR3 nucleotide sequence: TGTGCCAGCAGTTCGACAGATGACCAAGAGACCCAGTACTTC.

DNA of the CDR3: TGTGCCAGCAGCCATACCCCTCGCGCCGAGTACTACGAGCAGTACTTC. Its protein is CASSHTPRAEYYEQYF. The chain employs TRBV6-1 and TRBJ2-7; no firm D call. The V end was cut by 6 bases, the J end by 3 bases, with 21 bases between. The CDR3 has 16 residues. Germline V gene lookup returns CDR1 MNHNS and CDR2 SASEGT.

V usage is TRBV9 and J usage is TRBJ2-7, with 7 nucleotides matching TRBD1. V dropped 0 bases and J dropped 6; count of bases not matched to a gene: 3. CDR1 SGDLS and CDR2 YYNGEE come from the germline V gene. The CDR3 contains 13 residues. The CDR3 here is CASSVGTGVEQYF. The CDR3, as DNA: TGTGCCAGCAGCGTAGGAACAGGGGTCGAGCAGTACTTC.

The V call is TRBV5-1, the J call TRBJ2-5; 8 positions agree with TRBD1. Trimming took 4 bases from V and 5 from J; bases not matched to a gene: 10. The CDR3 runs to 15 residues. The germline V gene has CDR1 SGHRS and CDR2 YFSETQ. The CDR3 DNA is TGCGCCAGCAGCGAGCGTCCAGGGGGCGCGGAGACCCAGTACTTC. It specifies CASSERPGGAETQYF.

The V gene is TRBV4-1, the J gene TRBJ2-2; D gene uncertain. CDR3 length: 14 amino acids. Germline loops: CDR1 MGHRA, CDR2 YSYEKL. The V and J ends lost 3 bases and 3 bases respectively, with 8 bases between them. CDR3 sequence (DNA): TGCGCCAGCAGCCACTATCAGGACACCGGGGAGCTGTTTTTT. The encoded protein is CASSHYQDTGELFF.

V gene TRBV5-1 combines with J gene TRBJ2-7, with 10 bases aligning to TRBD1. CDR1 SGHRS and CDR2 YFSETQ come from the germline V gene. This CDR3 contains 15 residues. V lost 7 bases and J lost 6; bases outside the gene matches: 13. In DNA, the CDR3 is TGCGCCAGCCGCGGGTCCGGGACAGGGGCCCCCGAGCAGTACTTC. It is translated as CASRGSGTGAPEQYF.

V usage is TRBV11-1 and J usage is TRBJ1-1; D remains unclear. V was trimmed by 0 bases and J by 1 base, leaving 9 bases between them. Per the germline V gene, CDR1 is SGHAT and CDR2 is FQDESV (reference sequence). CDR3 length: 15 residues. As DNA, the CDR3 is TGTGCCAGCAGCTTAGCAGTTCTTGGGAACACTGAAGCTTTCTTT. Translated, it gives CASSLAVLGNTEAFF.

V is TRBV27 and J is TRBJ1-2; D ambiguous. The CDR3 has 15 amino acids. CDR1 is MNHEY, CDR2 SMNVEV, per germline (reference sequence). With 7 bases removed from V and 3 bases from J, the gap between germline ends came to 18 bases. CDR3 DNA: TGTGCCAGCAAATACTCCCTAGGAGGTGACTATGGCTACACCTTC. Translation: CASKYSLGGDYGYTF.

The CDR3 DNA reads as TGTGCCAGCAGTTTAATAGGGTCAAAGACCCAGTACTTC. Its protein is CASSLIGSKTQYF. V and J are TRBV27 and TRBJ2-5; D not certain. The V end lost 2 bases, the J end lost 6 bases, and 10 bases lay between the germline ends. Per the germline V gene, CDR1 is MNHEY and CDR2 is SMNVEV (reference sequence). The CDR3 runs 13 residues.